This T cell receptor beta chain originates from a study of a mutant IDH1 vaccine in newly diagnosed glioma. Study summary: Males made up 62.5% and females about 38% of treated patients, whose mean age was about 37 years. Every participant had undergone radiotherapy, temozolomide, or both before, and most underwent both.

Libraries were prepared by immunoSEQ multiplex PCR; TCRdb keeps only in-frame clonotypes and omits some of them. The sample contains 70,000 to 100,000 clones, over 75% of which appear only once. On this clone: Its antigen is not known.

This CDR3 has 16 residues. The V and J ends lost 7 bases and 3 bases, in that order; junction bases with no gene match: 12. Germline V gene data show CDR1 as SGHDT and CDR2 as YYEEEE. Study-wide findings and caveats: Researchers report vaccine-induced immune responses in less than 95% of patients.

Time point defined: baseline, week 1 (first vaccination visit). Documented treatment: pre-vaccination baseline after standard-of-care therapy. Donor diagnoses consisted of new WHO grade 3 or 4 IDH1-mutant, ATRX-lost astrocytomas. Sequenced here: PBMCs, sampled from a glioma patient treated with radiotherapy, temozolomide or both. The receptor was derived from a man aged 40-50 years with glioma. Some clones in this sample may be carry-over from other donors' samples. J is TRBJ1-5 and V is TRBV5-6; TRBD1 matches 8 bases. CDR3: CASCKWTGMLNQPQHF. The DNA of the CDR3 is TGTGCCAGCTGTAAATGGACAGGGATGCTCAATCAGCCCCAGCATTTT. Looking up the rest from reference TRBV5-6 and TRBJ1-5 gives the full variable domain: DAGVTQSPTHLIKTRGQQVTLRCSPKSGHDTVSWYQQALGQGPQFIFQYYEEEERQRGNFPDRFSGHQFPNYSSELNVNALLLGDSALYLCASCKWTGMLNQPQHFGDGTRLSIL.